A single T cell receptor (beta chain) is shown here with its context. The method was immunoSEQ multiplex PCR; TCRdb's version includes in-frame clones alone and lacks a portion of them. The sample consists of 50,000 to 60,000 clones, 83% of them appearing once. This record comes from a study of memory CD4+ T cells and cytomegalovirus serostatus. The CDR3 loop spans 14 amino acids. Germline assignment: CDR1 SEHNR and CDR2 FQNEAQ (reference sequence). V was clipped by 1 base and J by 11 bases; unmatched bases: 6. Single viable CD3+CD4+CD8-CD45RO+ cells were sorted as the memory CD4+ T cells. The sequenced sample consisted of memory CD4+ T cells from blood. This receptor was obtained from an adult in good health and CMV-seropositive. V is TRBV7-9 and J is TRBJ1-1; 11 positions match TRBD1. CDR3 sequence: CASSLEGQGARAFF. DNA for the CDR3: TGTGCCAGCAGCTTAGAAGGACAGGGGGCAAGGGCTTTCTTT.